A single sample is the source of the 11 T cell receptor beta chains below, sequenced in a study of CD8+CD57+ T cells in acquired aplastic anemia. The use of genomic DNA as template underpinned the TCR beta VDJ and CDR3 profiling. Using its own MiXCR run on the reads, TCRdb lists one record per CDR3 protein. The table lists 150,000 or so distinct CDR3 sequences, over 50% of them singletons. Sequencing was done on patients that had shown CD8+CD57+ cell expansion by flow cytometry. Material for sequencing was sorted CD4+, CD8+, or CD8+CD57+ T cells (not recorded which) from PBMCs. Source of these receptors: a human donor with aplastic anemia.

The gene calls are TRBV2 and TRBJ2-5, with 13 bases that match TRBD2. The CDR3 length is 16 residues. The germline gives CDR1 SNHLY, CDR2 FYNNEI. V lost 5 bases to trimming and J lost 4 bases; unmatched junction nucleotides: 7. The CDR3, as DNA: TGTGCCAGCAGTTTAGGACTAGCGGGGGCGGGAGAGACCCAGTACTTC. The encoded protein is CASSLGLAGAGETQYF. Together with reference TRBV2 and TRBJ2-5, the CDR3 gives the full variable domain: EPEVTQTPSHQVTQMGQEVILRCVPISNHLYFYWYRQILGQKVEFLVSFYNNEISEKSEIFDDQFSVERPDGSNFTLKIRSTKLEDSAMYFCASSLGLAGAGETQYFGPGTRLLVL.

This clonotype was detected many times. The chain carries TRBV12-3 or TRBV12-4 and TRBJ1-1, with D unresolved. Between the trimmed V and J ends, which lost 5 bases and 4 bases, there was a span of 14 bases. The CDR3 is 14 residues long. The CDR3: CASSRPGIATEAFF. The CDR3 DNA is TGTGCCAGCAGTCGTCCGGGGATTGCCACTGAAGCTTTCTTT.

V is TRBV20-1 and J is TRBJ1-6, with 9 bases matching TRBD1. The CDR3 length is 15 residues. The trim removed 2 bases at V and 9 bases at J, leaving 8 bases unmatched. In germline, CDR1 is DFQATT, CDR2 SNEGSKA (reference sequence). CDR3: CSARRIGTGTSPLHF. In DNA, the CDR3 is TGCAGTGCTAGACGTATAGGGACAGGGACTTCACCCCTCCACTTT.

This chain links TRBV27 with TRBJ1-6; the D gene is possibly TRBD1 (6 bases). The CDR3 contains 15 residues. The V gene lost 7 bases and the J gene lost 0 bases, with 10 bases spanning the gap. Germline assignment: CDR1 MNHEY and CDR2 SMNVEV (reference sequence). The CDR3 protein is CASTDRSSYNSPLHF. The CDR3 DNA reads as TGTGCCAGCACCGACAGGAGCTCCTATAATTCACCCCTCCACTTT.

The chain combines TRBV7-6 with TRBJ1-6; D may be TRBD1 (5 bases). The ends were cut back, 1 base at V and 7 bases at J, with 17 bases in the middle. The CDR3 runs to 17 residues. Germline V CDR1 and CDR2: SGHVS, FNYEAQ. The chain's CDR3 is CASSLGGGRVANSPLHF. DNA of the CDR3: TGTGCCAGCAGCTTAGGCGGGGGAAGGGTGGCAAATTCACCCCTCCACTTT.

There are a few counts of this clonotype. This clone may be a read error of a much larger clone one base away. V usage is TRBV19 and J usage is TRBJ2-7, with 7 bases identical to TRBD1. This CDR3 contains 15 residues. V dropped 5 bases and J dropped 2; count of bases not matched to a gene: 9. CDR1 LNHDA and CDR2 SQIVND come from the germline V gene (reference sequence). The CDR3 coding sequence is TGTGCCAGTAGTCCCGGACAGGTGCCCGCCTACGAGCAGTACTTC. It specifies CASSPGQVPAYEQYF. The full variable domain, with the rest looked up from reference TRBV19 and TRBJ2-7, is DGGITQSPKYLFRKEGQNVTLSCEQNLNHDAMYWYRQDPGQGLRLIYYSQIVNDFQKGDIAEGYSVSREKKESFPLTVTSAQKNPTAFYLCASSPGQVPAYEQYFGPGTRLTVT.

J is TRBJ1-1 and V is TRBV20-1; D gene uncertain. The CDR3 extends over 13 amino acids. Germline assignment: CDR1 DFQATT and CDR2 SNEGSKA (reference sequence). The CDR3 DNA reads TGCAGCACCTCGTTACACGAGAACACTGAAGCTTTCTTT. It encodes CSTSLHENTEAFF.

A few counts support this clonotype. A read error may be the cause here, since a much bigger clone is one base away. This chain's CDR3 is CASSPAGGREGKTQYF. CDR3 coding DNA: TGTGCCAGCAGCCCCGCCGGAGGGAGGGAGGGAAAGACCCAGTACTTC. The rearrangement uses TRBV9 and TRBJ2-5; 7 nucleotides agree with TRBD2. In germline, CDR1 is SGDLS, CDR2 YYNGEE. Losses at the gene ends were 4 bases for V and 6 bases for J; bases not matched to a gene: 15. This CDR3 comprises 16 residues.

Of note for this clonotype: The missing conserved phenylalanine or tryptophan at the end of this CDR3 makes a read error likely. The chain joins TRBV19 to TRBJ2-7, with D possibly being TRBD1 (6 bases). Between the trimmed V and J ends, which lost 1 base and 1 base, there was a span of 8 bases. Germline lookup yields CDR1 LNHDA and CDR2 SQIVND (reference sequence). This CDR3 has 14 amino acids. CDR3 sequence reads: CASSIAGASYEQYI. The DNA for the CDR3 is TGTGCCAGTAGTATAGCAGGGGCTTCCTACGAGCAGTACATC.

J is TRBJ2-3 and V is TRBV11-2, with 8 bases lining up with TRBD1. The trim removed 7 bases at V and 2 bases at J, leaving 11 bases unmatched. This CDR3 contains 16 residues. CDR1 and CDR2 (germline): SGHAT, FQNNGV. The chain's CDR3 is CASNNAGQGDTDTQYF. CDR3 nucleotides: TGTGCCAGCAATAATGCCGGACAGGGCGACACAGATACGCAGTATTTT.

V usage is TRBV29-1 and J usage is TRBJ2-7, with a tentative D call TRBD1 (5 bases). In germline, CDR1 is SQVTM, CDR2 ANQGSEA. The CDR3 has 13 amino acids. Trimming left V 1 base short and J 5 bases short, with 12 bases between. The CDR3 region has the DNA TGCAGCGTTGAAGGTCAGGGTACCAACGAGCAGTACTTC. It codes for CSVEGQGTNEQYF.